A single sample is the source of the 10 T cell receptor beta chains below, sequenced in a study of T cells in Graves' hyperthyroidism and ophthalmopathy. Amplification yielded TCR beta CDR3 regions, with RNA transcripts as the source. HTBI primers were the set used in a first-round RT-PCR of the TCR CDR3. TCRdb itself ran the multiplex PCR reads through MiXCR, one entry per CDR3 protein. The table includes approximately 420,000 distinct CDR3 sequences, roughly an eighth detected once. Material: blood. Receptors were obtained from a woman aged 18 to 35 with Graves' hyperthyroidism.

This clonotype has ten or more counts. The chain carries TRBV12-3 or TRBV12-4 and TRBJ2-7, with D unresolved. This CDR3 has 14 amino acids. Trimming left V 7 bases short and J 0 bases short, with 13 bases between. The CDR3 is CASMLQTSSYEQYF. The CDR3 nucleotides are TGTGCCAGCATGTTACAGACATCCTCCTACGAGCAGTACTTC.

Many counts were recorded for this clonotype. The V call is TRBV12-3 or TRBV12-4, the J call TRBJ1-2; weak D call: TRBD1 (5 bases). Trimming left V 5 bases short and J 7 bases short, with 20 bases between. The CDR3 length is 15 residues. DNA of the CDR3: TGTGCCAGCAGTCAATCCCCCGCGGGACGGGCTGGCTACACCTTC. This sequence encodes CASSQSPAGRAGYTF.

This clonotype has ten or more counts. V usage is TRBV20-1 and J usage is TRBJ2-3, with 7 nucleotides matching TRBD2. J lost 0 bases, V lost 6 bases, and 9 bases had no gene match. Germline V gene sequence: CDR1 DFQATT, CDR2 SNEGSKA (reference sequence). The length of the CDR3 is 15 residues. The CDR3 is CSAPSLAASTDTQYF. DNA for the CDR3: TGCAGTGCACCGAGTCTAGCGGCCAGCACAGATACGCAGTATTTT.

CDR3 protein: CASNLGVSQPQHF. The CDR3 nucleotides are TGTGCCAGTAATTTGGGGGTAAGTCAGCCCCAGCATTTT. This rearrangement joins TRBV19 to TRBJ1-5, with a possible D match to TRBD1 (5 bases). V was pared by 7 bases and J by 6 bases, with 13 bases between. CDR1 and CDR2 from the germline V gene are LNHDA and SQIVND (reference sequence). This CDR3 contains 13 residues.

This clonotype came up a few times. V and J are TRBV5-1 and TRBJ2-1, with D perhaps TRBD2 (6 bases). The V end was cut by 0 bases, the J end by 4 bases, with 14 bases between. The length of the CDR3 is 16 residues. Looked up from germline, CDR1 is SGHRS and CDR2 is YFSETQ. Written as DNA, the CDR3 is TGCGCCAGCAGCTTGGGCGTGGGAGCGGGTTACAATGAGCAGTTCTTC. The encoded protein is CASSLGVGAGYNEQFF.

This clonotype was recorded a few times. The chain joins TRBV5-1 to TRBJ1-1; 9 nucleotides line up with TRBD1. The CDR3 totals 14 residues. CDR1 is SGHRS and CDR2 is YFSETQ in the germline V gene. V gave up 9 bases and J gave up 4 bases; unmatched junction bases: 10. In DNA form, the CDR3 reads TGCGCCACCAAGACAGGGGGTTCGAGCACTGAAGCTTTCTTT. This encodes CATKTGGSSTEAFF.

This clonotype turned up a few times. The genes are TRBV30 and TRBJ1-1; no clear D gene. CDR1 and CDR2 (germline): GTSNPN, SVGIG (reference sequence). V lost 2 bases and J 6 bases, leaving 10 bases between the germline ends. The CDR3 sequence is 12 residues long. The CDR3 DNA is TGTGCCTGGAGTTTCCGGTCGGCTGAAGCTTTCTTT. It yields the protein CAWSFRSAEAFF.

In the case of this clonotype: Since a much larger clone is just one base distant, this may be a read error. This chain joins TRBV5-1 and TRBJ2-7; D is ambiguous. CDR3 length: 12 amino acids. V dropped 0 bases and J dropped 5 bases, with 6 bases sitting between them. The germline gives CDR1 SGHRS, CDR2 YFSETQ. CDR3 coding DNA: TGCGCCAGCAGCTTGGATACCCACGAGCAGTACTTC. This gives the protein CASSLDTHEQYF.

At least ten counts were recorded for this clonotype. The J gene is TRBJ1-6, the V gene TRBV6-6; tentative D call: TRBD1 (6 bases). The germline gives CDR1 MNHNY, CDR2 SVGAGI (reference sequence). V gave up 1 base and J gave up 5 bases, with 12 bases separating them. The CDR3 has 16 amino acids. The CDR3 spells CASSYWLKGDNSPLHF. CDR3 sequence (DNA): TGTGCCAGCAGTTACTGGTTGAAGGGGGATAATTCACCCCTCCACTTT.

This clonotype has ten or more counts. This chain links TRBV28 with TRBJ1-5, with TRBD1 matching 7 bases. V trimming: 3 bases; J trimming: 4 bases; junction bases outside the gene matches: 12. Germline loops: CDR1 MDHEN, CDR2 SYDVKM. The CDR3 consists of 17 residues. CDR3 residues: CASSFYLDRVANQPQHF. The CDR3 nucleotides read TGTGCCAGCAGTTTTTATCTCGACAGGGTCGCAAATCAGCCCCAGCATTTT. The variable domain in full, with the rest retrieved from reference TRBV28 and TRBJ1-5, is DVKVTQSSRYLVKRTGEKVFLECVQDMDHENMFWYRQDPGLGLRLIYFSYDVKMKEKGDIPEGYSVSREKKERFSLILESASTNQTSMYLCASSFYLDRVANQPQHFGDGTRLSIL.